The TCR beta chain described here comes from a study of T cells in localized non-small cell lung cancer. V gave up 1 base and J gave up 6 bases, with 10 bases separating them. The CDR3 totals 13 residues. Germline loops: CDR1 SGHKS, CDR2 YYEKEE (reference sequence). In its sample, this clone was seen a few times. No antigen is known for it. Regarding the study as a whole: Compared with tumor, uninvolved adjacent lung displayed greater T cell clonality, ranking highest overall.

Sequenced by immunoSEQ multiplex PCR; TCRdb stores in-frame clones only, minus some. The top ten hold around 4.1% of the sample, which has more than 25,000 clones, roughly 80% seen once. This specimen was peripheral blood, taken before any cancer treatment. The TCR was taken from a woman aged 40-70 years with stage I lung adenocarcinoma. The chain combines TRBV5-5 with TRBJ1-2; D possibly corresponds to TRBD1 (5 bases). CDR3 sequence (DNA): TGTGCCAGCAGCTTGAGGAGGGACGATGGCTACACCTTC. Its protein is CASSLRRDDGYTF.